This is a list of T cell receptor beta chains from one sample in a study of T cell changes during pregnancy in multiple sclerosis. TCRdb keeps only in-frame clones here, not all; method: immunoSEQ multiplex PCR. The table lists around 38,000 clones, roughly 90% of them singletons. This material consisted of CD8+ T cells from peripheral blood mononuclear cells, taken in the third trimester of pregnancy. The receptors originated from a female donor with multiple sclerosis, enrolled in a pregnancy study. Each CDR3 is given with its conserved first and last residue. The order of the fields is D gene, V gene, J gene, clone size, CDR3 protein, CDR3 DNA. D genes are given only for firm matches. The size of a clone is reported for some rows only, either as once, few or many, or as a class for expanded clones.

d_gene: TRBD2
v_gene: TRBV19
j_gene: TRBJ2-7
abundance: .
CDR3aa: CASSWSSGAYEQYF
CDR3nt: TGTGCCAGTAGTTGGTCTAGCGGGGCGTACGAGCAGTACTTC

d_gene: .
v_gene: TRBV4-3
j_gene: TRBJ1-3
abundance: once
CDR3aa: CASSQDTLTGTGNTIYF
CDR3nt: TGCGCCAGCAGCCAAGACACCCTAACAGGGACTGGAAACACCATATATTTT

d_gene: TRBD2
v_gene: TRBV14
j_gene: TRBJ2-1
abundance: .
CDR3aa: CASSQDWATSGRGNEQFF
CDR3nt: TGTGCCAGCAGCCAAGATTGGGCGACTAGCGGGAGGGGCAATGAGCAGTTCTTC

d_gene: .
v_gene: TRBV6-1
j_gene: TRBJ1-5
abundance: .
CDR3aa: CASSEGGQPQHF
CDR3nt: TGTGCCAGCAGTGAAGGGGGCCAGCCCCAGCATTTT

d_gene: TRBD2
v_gene: TRBV2
j_gene: TRBJ2-2
abundance: .
CDR3aa: CASSDSAGVPGELFF
CDR3nt: TGTGCCAGCAGTGACTCGGCGGGAGTACCCGGGGAGCTGTTTTTT

d_gene: .
v_gene: TRBV29-1
j_gene: TRBJ2-7
abundance: few
CDR3aa: CSVQDSTKYEQYF
CDR3nt: TGCAGCGTGCAGGACAGTACGAAATACGAGCAGTACTTC

d_gene: .
v_gene: TRBV29-1
j_gene: TRBJ2-5
abundance: .
CDR3aa: CSVGLVEGARETQYF
CDR3nt: TGCAGCGTTGGCCTCGTGGAGGGGGCGCGGGAGACCCAGTACTTC

d_gene: TRBD1
v_gene: TRBV27
j_gene: TRBJ2-3
abundance: once
CDR3aa: CASSLQGAKDTQYF
CDR3nt: TGTGCCAGCAGTTTACAGGGGGCGAAAGATACGCAGTATTTT

d_gene: TRBD2
v_gene: TRBV6-1
j_gene: TRBJ2-1
abundance: .
CDR3aa: CASSEAAGGYNEQFF
CDR3nt: TGTGCCAGCAGTGAAGCAGCGGGAGGGTACAATGAGCAGTTCTTC

d_gene: .
v_gene: TRBV5-4
j_gene: TRBJ2-5
abundance: once
CDR3aa: CASSYTRVGLETQYF
CDR3nt: TGTGCCAGCAGCTATACCAGGGTAGGCTTGGAGACCCAGTACTTC

d_gene: TRBD2
v_gene: TRBV5-1
j_gene: TRBJ2-7
abundance: .
CDR3aa: CASSKGTSGSNEQYF
CDR3nt: TGCGCCAGCAGCAAAGGGACTAGCGGGTCCAATGAGCAGTACTTC

d_gene: TRBD2
v_gene: TRBV11-3
j_gene: TRBJ2-1
abundance: .
CDR3aa: CASSPRTRIYNEQFF
CDR3nt: TGTGCCAGCAGCCCCCGGACTAGAATCTACAATGAGCAGTTCTTC

d_gene: .
v_gene: TRBV15
j_gene: TRBJ2-3
abundance: .
CDR3aa: CATSRDPGSQDTQYF
CDR3nt: TGTGCCACCAGCAGAGATCCGGGGAGTCAGGATACGCAGTATTTT

d_gene: .
v_gene: TRBV7-3
j_gene: TRBJ1-1
abundance: .
CDR3aa: CASSTGLNTEAFF
CDR3nt: TGTGCCAGCAGTACAGGTTTGAATACTGAAGCTTTCTTT

d_gene: .
v_gene: TRBV4-1
j_gene: TRBJ1-2
abundance: .
CDR3aa: CASSQDVGGNGYTF
CDR3nt: TGCGCCAGCAGCCAAGATGTGGGGGGGAATGGCTACACCTTC

d_gene: TRBD2
v_gene: TRBV5-6
j_gene: TRBJ2-2
abundance: .
CDR3aa: CASSLGNWREFLIGELFF
CDR3nt: TGTGCCAGCAGCTTGGGCAATTGGCGGGAGTTCCTTATCGGGGAGCTGTTTTTT

d_gene: TRBD2
v_gene: TRBV5-8
j_gene: TRBJ2-7
abundance: .
CDR3aa: CASSSRAGGPHEQYF
CDR3nt: TGTGCCAGCAGCTCCCGAGCGGGGGGCCCGCACGAGCAGTACTTC

d_gene: TRBD2
v_gene: TRBV5-1
j_gene: TRBJ2-1
abundance: once
CDR3aa: CASSPGTTPYNEQFF
CDR3nt: TGCGCCAGCAGTCCTGGGACTACCCCCTACAATGAGCAGTTCTTC

d_gene: .
v_gene: TRBV7-8
j_gene: TRBJ1-2
abundance: .
CDR3aa: CASSLEAAGGRGYTF
CDR3nt: TGTGCCAGCAGCTTAGAAGCCGCGGGGGGGCGGGGCTACACCTTC

d_gene: TRBD1
v_gene: TRBV6-1
j_gene: TRBJ1-2
abundance: .
CDR3aa: CASSEATGGGYGYTF
CDR3nt: TGTGCCAGCAGTGAAGCGACAGGGGGGGGCTATGGCTACACCTTC

d_gene: TRBD2
v_gene: TRBV29-1
j_gene: TRBJ2-2
abundance: .
CDR3aa: CSVEGLAGETGELFF
CDR3nt: TGCAGCGTTGAAGGCTTAGCGGGAGAGACCGGGGAGCTGTTTTTT

d_gene: .
v_gene: TRBV13
j_gene: TRBJ1-1
abundance: .
CDR3aa: CASSSGTLNTEAFF
CDR3nt: TGTGCCAGCAGCTCGGGGACATTGAACACTGAAGCTTTCTTT

d_gene: .
v_gene: TRBV7-3
j_gene: TRBJ2-1
abundance: .
CDR3aa: CASSLDTYNEQFF
CDR3nt: TGTGCCAGCAGCCTGGACACATACAATGAGCAGTTCTTC

d_gene: .
v_gene: TRBV28
j_gene: TRBJ2-1
abundance: .
CDR3aa: CASSRWDTSFSYNEQFF
CDR3nt: TGTGCCAGCAGTCGCTGGGACACTAGTTTCTCCTACAATGAGCAGTTCTTC

d_gene: .
v_gene: TRBV7-9
j_gene: TRBJ2-5
abundance: once
CDR3aa: CASSLAAVGGEETQYF
CDR3nt: TGTGCCAGCAGCTTAGCGGCGGTTGGCGGGGAAGAGACCCAGTACTTC

d_gene: TRBD2
v_gene: TRBV6-5
j_gene: TRBJ2-7
abundance: .
CDR3aa: CASSPLGGPQDEQYF
CDR3nt: TGTGCCAGCAGTCCCCTGGGAGGGCCGCAGGACGAGCAGTACTTC

d_gene: .
v_gene: TRBV25-1
j_gene: TRBJ2-7
abundance: .
CDR3aa: CASSEYLEGDPLYEQYF
CDR3nt: TGTGCCAGCAGTGAATATTTAGAGGGGGACCCCCTCTACGAGCAGTACTTC

d_gene: TRBD2
v_gene: TRBV19
j_gene: TRBJ2-1
abundance: .
CDR3aa: CASSPLLAGDYNEQFF
CDR3nt: TGTGCCAGTAGTCCACTTCTAGCGGGAGATTACAATGAGCAGTTCTTC

d_gene: .
v_gene: TRBV18
j_gene: TRBJ2-1
abundance: .
CDR3aa: CASSPPGIGSYNEQFF
CDR3nt: TGTGCCAGCTCACCACCCGGGATTGGGTCCTACAATGAGCAGTTCTTC

d_gene: TRBD2
v_gene: TRBV9
j_gene: TRBJ2-3
abundance: few
CDR3aa: CASSAGLAGARDTQYF
CDR3nt: TGTGCCAGCAGCGCGGGACTAGCGGGAGCTCGAGATACGCAGTATTTT

d_gene: TRBD2
v_gene: TRBV10-3
j_gene: TRBJ2-1
abundance: .
CDR3aa: CAISGGRGNEQFF
CDR3nt: TGTGCCATCAGCGGCGGGAGAGGGAATGAGCAGTTCTTC

d_gene: .
v_gene: TRBV7-2
j_gene: TRBJ2-2
abundance: .
CDR3aa: CASSLPRDSPNTGELFF
CDR3nt: TGTGCCAGCAGCTTGCCACGGGACTCCCCAAACACCGGGGAGCTGTTTTTT

d_gene: .
v_gene: TRBV7-9
j_gene: TRBJ1-1
abundance: .
CDR3aa: CASSLAGALGEAFF
CDR3nt: TGTGCCAGCAGCTTAGCTGGGGCGCTTGGTGAAGCTTTCTTT

d_gene: TRBD2
v_gene: TRBV4-3
j_gene: TRBJ2-7
abundance: .
CDR3aa: CASSQDRTSFYEQYF
CDR3nt: TGCGCCAGCAGCCAAGATAGGACTAGCTTCTACGAGCAGTACTTC

d_gene: TRBD1
v_gene: TRBV5-4
j_gene: TRBJ2-7
abundance: .
CDR3aa: CASSWDSSYEQYF
CDR3nt: TGTGCCAGCAGCTGGGACAGCTCCTACGAGCAGTACTTC

d_gene: TRBD2
v_gene: TRBV5-1
j_gene: TRBJ2-1
abundance: .
CDR3aa: CASSFNGREYNEQFF
CDR3nt: TGCGCCAGCAGCTTTAACGGGAGGGAATACAATGAGCAGTTCTTC

d_gene: .
v_gene: TRBV7-9
j_gene: TRBJ1-2
abundance: .
CDR3aa: CASSRPLLGHPGYTF
CDR3nt: TGTGCCAGCAGCCGCCCCCTTCTGGGACACCCGGGCTACACCTTC

d_gene: TRBD1
v_gene: TRBV10-3
j_gene: TRBJ1-3
abundance: once
CDR3aa: CAIRGQSSGNTIYF
CDR3nt: TGTGCCATCAGGGGACAGAGCTCTGGAAACACCATATATTTT

d_gene: .
v_gene: TRBV14
j_gene: TRBJ2-7
abundance: .
CDR3aa: CASSQGGVYEQYF
CDR3nt: TGTGCCAGCAGCCAAGGGGGAGTCTACGAGCAGTACTTC

d_gene: .
v_gene: TRBV4-3
j_gene: TRBJ2-2
abundance: .
CDR3aa: CASSRWSENTGELFF
CDR3nt: TGCGCCAGCAGCCGCTGGTCAGAGAACACCGGGGAGCTGTTTTTT

d_gene: TRBD2
v_gene: TRBV5-6
j_gene: TRBJ2-3
abundance: once
CDR3aa: CASGLAGTTTDTQYF
CDR3nt: TGTGCCAGCGGCTTAGCGGGAACAACCACAGATACGCAGTATTTT

d_gene: TRBD2
v_gene: TRBV7-8
j_gene: TRBJ2-3
abundance: .
CDR3aa: CASSLTSGITDTQYF
CDR3nt: TGTGCCAGCAGCTTGACTAGCGGGATCACAGATACGCAGTATTTT